This T cell receptor beta chain was sequenced in a study of technical replicates of blood from a handful of donors. The method was immunoSEQ multiplex PCR; TCRdb's version includes in-frame clones alone and lacks a portion of them. The sample contains about 59,000 clones, 93% of which appear only once. Germline V gene data show CDR1 as SGHDN and CDR2 as FVKESK. CDR3 length equals 15 residues. The junction had 3 bases not matched to a gene; V was cut back by 1 base and J by 4 bases. This chain uses TRBV14 with TRBJ2-5; 10 bases are a match to TRBD2. The specimen sequenced was PBMCs. The TCR originated in a human donor in good health. Some clones in this sample may be carry-over from other donors' samples. CDR3 bases: TGTGCCAGCAGCCAAGCTAAGCGGGGGGGAGAGACCCAGTACTTC. Translated, it gives CASSQAKRGGETQYF.